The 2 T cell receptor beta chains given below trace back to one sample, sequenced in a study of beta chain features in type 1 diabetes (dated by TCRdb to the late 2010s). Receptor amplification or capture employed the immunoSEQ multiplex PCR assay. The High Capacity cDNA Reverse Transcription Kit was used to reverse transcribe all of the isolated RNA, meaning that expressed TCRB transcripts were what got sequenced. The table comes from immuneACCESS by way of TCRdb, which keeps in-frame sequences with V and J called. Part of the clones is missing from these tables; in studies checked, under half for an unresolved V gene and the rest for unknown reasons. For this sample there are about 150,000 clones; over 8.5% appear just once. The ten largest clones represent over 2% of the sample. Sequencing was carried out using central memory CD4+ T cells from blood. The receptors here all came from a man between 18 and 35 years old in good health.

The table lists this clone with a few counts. In nucleotides, the CDR3 is TGTGCCAGCAGGGGGACAGCCCAGAACACTGAAGCTTTCTTT. Translating it yields CASRGTAQNTEAFF. The rearrangement links TRBV28 to TRBJ1-1, with 7 bases matching TRBD1. CDR1 is MDHEN and CDR2 is SYDVKM in the germline V gene. Germline trimming cut 6 bases from V and 1 base from J; bases unmatched to any gene: 5. The CDR3 consists of 14 residues.

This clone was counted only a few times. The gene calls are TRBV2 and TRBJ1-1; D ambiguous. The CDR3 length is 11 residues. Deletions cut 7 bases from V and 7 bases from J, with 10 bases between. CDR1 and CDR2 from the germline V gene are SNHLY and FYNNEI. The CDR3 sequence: CASMGYGEAFF. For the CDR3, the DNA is TGTGCCAGCATGGGGTACGGTGAAGCTTTCTTT.